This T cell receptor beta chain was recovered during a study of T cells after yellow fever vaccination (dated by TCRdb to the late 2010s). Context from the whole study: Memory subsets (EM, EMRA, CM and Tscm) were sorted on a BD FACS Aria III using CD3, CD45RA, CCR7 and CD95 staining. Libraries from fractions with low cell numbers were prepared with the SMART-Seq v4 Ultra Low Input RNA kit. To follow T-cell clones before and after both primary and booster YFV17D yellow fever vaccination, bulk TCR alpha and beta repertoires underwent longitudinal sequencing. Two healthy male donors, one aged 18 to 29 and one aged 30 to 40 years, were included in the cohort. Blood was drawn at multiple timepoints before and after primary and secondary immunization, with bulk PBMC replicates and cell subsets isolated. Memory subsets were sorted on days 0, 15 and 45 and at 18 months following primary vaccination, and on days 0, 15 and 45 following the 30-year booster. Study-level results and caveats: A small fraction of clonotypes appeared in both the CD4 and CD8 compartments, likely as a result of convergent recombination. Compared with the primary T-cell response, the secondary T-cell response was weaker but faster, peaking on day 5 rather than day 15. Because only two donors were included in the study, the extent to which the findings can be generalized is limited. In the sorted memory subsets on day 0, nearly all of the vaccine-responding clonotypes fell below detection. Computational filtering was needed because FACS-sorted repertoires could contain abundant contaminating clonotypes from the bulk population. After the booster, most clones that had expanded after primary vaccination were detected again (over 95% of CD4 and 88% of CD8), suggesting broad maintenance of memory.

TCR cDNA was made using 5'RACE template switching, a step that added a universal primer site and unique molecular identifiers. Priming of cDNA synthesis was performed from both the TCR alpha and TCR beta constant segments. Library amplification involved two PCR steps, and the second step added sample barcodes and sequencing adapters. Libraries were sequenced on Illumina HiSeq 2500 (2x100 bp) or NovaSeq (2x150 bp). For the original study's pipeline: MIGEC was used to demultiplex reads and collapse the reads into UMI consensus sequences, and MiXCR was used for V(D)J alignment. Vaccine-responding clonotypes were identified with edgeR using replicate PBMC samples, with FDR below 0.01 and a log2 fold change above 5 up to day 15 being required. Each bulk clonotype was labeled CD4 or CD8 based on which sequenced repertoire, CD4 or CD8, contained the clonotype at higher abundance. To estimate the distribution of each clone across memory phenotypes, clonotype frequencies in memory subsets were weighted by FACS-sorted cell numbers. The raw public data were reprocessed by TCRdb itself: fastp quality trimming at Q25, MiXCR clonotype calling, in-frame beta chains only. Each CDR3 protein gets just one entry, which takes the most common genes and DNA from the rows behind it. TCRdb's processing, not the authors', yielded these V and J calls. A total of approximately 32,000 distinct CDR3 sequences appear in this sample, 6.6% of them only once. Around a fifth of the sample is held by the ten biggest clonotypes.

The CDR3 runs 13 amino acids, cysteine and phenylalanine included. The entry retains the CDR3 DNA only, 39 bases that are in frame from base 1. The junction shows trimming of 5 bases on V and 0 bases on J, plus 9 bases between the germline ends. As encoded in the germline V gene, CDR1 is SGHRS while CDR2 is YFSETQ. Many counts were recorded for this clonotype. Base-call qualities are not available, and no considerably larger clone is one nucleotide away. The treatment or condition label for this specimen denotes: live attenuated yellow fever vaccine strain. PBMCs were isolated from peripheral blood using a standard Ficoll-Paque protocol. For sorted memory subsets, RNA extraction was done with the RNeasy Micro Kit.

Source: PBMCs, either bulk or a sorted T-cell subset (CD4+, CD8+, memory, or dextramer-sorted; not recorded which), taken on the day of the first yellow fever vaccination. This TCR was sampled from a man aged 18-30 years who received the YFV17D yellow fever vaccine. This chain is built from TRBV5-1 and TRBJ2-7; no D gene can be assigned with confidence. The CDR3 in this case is CASSRLSSYEQYF. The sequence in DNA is TGCGCCAGCAGTCGACTGAGCTCCTACGAGCAGTACTTC. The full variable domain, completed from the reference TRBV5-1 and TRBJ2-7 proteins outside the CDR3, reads KAGVTQTPRYLIKTRGQQVTLSCSPISGHRSVSWYQQTPGQGLQFLFEYFSETQRNKGNFPGRFSGRQFSNSRSEMNVSTLELGDSALYLCASSRLSSYEQYFGPGTRLTVT.